One sample yielded the 20 T cell receptor beta chains listed below, sequenced in a study of T cell responses to AZD1222 COVID-19 vaccine. Produced via immunoSEQ multiplex PCR; TCRdb's table is partial and in-frame only. The sample has about 200,000 clones, roughly 90% seen once. This specimen was peripheral blood, taken 28 days after the second AZD1222 dose. Receptors were obtained from an adult who received the AZD1222 COVID-19 vaccine.

The chain links TRBV5-6 to TRBJ2-7; D possibly corresponds to TRBD1 (6 bases). Germline-derived CDR1 and CDR2 are SGHDT and YYEEEE. This CDR3 spans 13 amino acids. V shed 3 bases and J shed 5 bases, with 12 bases lying between them. The CDR3 DNA reads as TGTGCCAGCAGCTCCACAGGGCCCCACGAGCAGTACTTC. This codes for CASSSTGPHEQYF.

The chain employs TRBV30 and TRBJ1-1; the D is unclear. Germline values: CDR1 GTSNPN, CDR2 SVGIG (reference sequence). Trimming cost V 0 bases and J 6 bases, with 11 bases left between them. This CDR3 is 13 amino acids long. CDR3 amino acids: CAWSVQNLAEAFF. The CDR3 nucleotides are TGTGCCTGGAGTGTACAGAACTTGGCTGAAGCTTTCTTT.

The chain has TRBV19 and TRBJ1-2, with a weak D call TRBD1 (6 bases). Trimming took off 3 bases at V and 12 bases at J, with 14 bases between the two ends. Per the germline V gene, CDR1 is LNHDA and CDR2 is SQIVND (reference sequence). This CDR3 contains 12 residues. Here the CDR3 reads CASSIRGGLDTF. Here the CDR3 DNA reads TGTGCCAGTAGTATTCGTGGGGGGCTGGACACCTTC. The full variable domain, with the rest looked up from reference TRBV19 and TRBJ1-2, is DGGITQSPKYLFRKEGQNVTLSCEQNLNHDAMYWYRQDPGQGLRLIYYSQIVNDFQKGDIAEGYSVSREKKESFPLTVTSAQKNPTAFYLCASSIRGGLDTFGSGTRLTVV.

J is TRBJ1-5 and V is TRBV11-2; D may be TRBD1 (6 bases). The CDR3 runs to 13 residues. V lost 5 bases, J lost 4 bases, and 9 bases lay in between. Germline-derived CDR1 and CDR2 are SGHAT and FQNNGV. CDR3 protein: CASSGGGNQPQHF. The CDR3 DNA is TGTGCCAGCAGCGGGGGCGGGAATCAGCCCCAGCATTTT. Together with reference TRBV11-2 and TRBJ1-5, the CDR3 gives the full variable domain: EAGVAQSPRYKIIEKRQSVAFWCNPISGHATLYWYQQILGQGPKLLIQFQNNGVVDDSQLPKDRFSAERLKGVDSTLKIQPAKLEDSAVYLCASSGGGNQPQHFGDGTRLSIL.

The V and J genes are TRBV3-1 (or the pseudogene TRBV3-2) and TRBJ2-7; 13 bases align to TRBD2. Losses at the gene ends were 4 bases for V and 3 bases for J; bases not matched to a gene: 12. Germline values: CDR1 LGHDT, CDR2 YNNKEL (reference sequence). CDR3 length equals 18 residues. Here the CDR3 reads CASSPGLAGDPFRYEQYF. DNA of the CDR3: TGTGCCAGCAGCCCTGGACTAGCGGGAGACCCCTTTCGCTACGAGCAGTACTTC.

The rearrangement joins TRBV6-4 to TRBJ2-7; 9 bases are a match to TRBD2. The CDR3 is 14 amino acids. Germline V gene sequence: CDR1 MRHNA, CDR2 SNTAGT. V trimming: 6 bases; J trimming: 2 bases; junction bases outside the gene matches: 5. Here the CDR3 reads CASRISGSAYEQYF. DNA for the CDR3: TGTGCCAGCAGAATTAGCGGGAGTGCCTACGAGCAGTACTTC.

This clone was counted a few times. The chain is built from TRBV12-3 or TRBV12-4 and TRBJ1-5; no clear D gene. The CDR3 extends over 12 amino acids. V shed 3 bases and J shed 7 bases, with 7 bases lying between them. The CDR3 DNA follows: TGTGCCAGCAGTTTTGGGAAACAGCCCCAGCATTTT. This gives the protein CASSFGKQPQHF.

The chain employs TRBV6-5 and TRBJ2-3; D may be TRBD2 (6 bases). The CDR3 consists of 16 residues. The V end lost 0 bases, the J end lost 3 bases, and 13 bases lay between the germline ends. The germline CDR1 and CDR2 sequences are MNHEY and SVGAGI. CDR3 sequence (DNA): TGTGCCAGCAGTTACTCGGGCCTAGCGAAGACAGATACGCAGTATTTT. It translates to CASSYSGLAKTDTQYF.

The J gene is TRBJ1-6, the V gene TRBV7-2, with D possibly being TRBD1 (6 bases). From germline, CDR1 is SGHTA and CDR2 FQGNSA. V was cut by 1 base and J by 10 bases, with 14 bases left in between. The CDR3 extends over 15 amino acids. The CDR3 nucleotides read TGTGCCAGCAGCTTAGTGTTGGGGGGCAGGTCACCCCTCCACTTT. Protein product: CASSLVLGGRSPLHF.

The chain employs TRBV12-5 and TRBJ2-1; a possible D gene is TRBD1 (6 bases). Trimming stripped 6 bases from V and 9 bases from J, with 9 bases between. The length of the CDR3 is 11 residues. Germline V gene data show CDR1 as LGHNT and CDR2 as FRNRAP. Here the CDR3 reads CASGQGGEQFF. In DNA form, the CDR3 reads TGTGCTAGTGGCCAAGGGGGTGAGCAGTTCTTC.

The rearrangement links TRBV9 to TRBJ2-7; tentative D call: TRBD1 (6 bases). The germline CDR1 and CDR2 sequences are SGDLS and YYNGEE. This CDR3 comprises 16 residues. V was pared by 4 bases and J by 5 bases, with 22 bases between. This chain's CDR3 is CASSRYETGPGNEQYF. DNA of the CDR3: TGTGCCAGCAGCCGGTATGAGACAGGACCAGGGAACGAGCAGTACTTC.

This sequence joins TRBV28 and TRBJ1-2; D call uncertain. The germline V gene has CDR1 MDHEN and CDR2 SYDVKM. V lost 3 bases, J lost 8 bases, and 13 bases lay in between. The length of the CDR3 is 13 residues. In nucleotides, the CDR3 is TGTGCCAGCAGTTTTCTCCATGTCGGGGGCTACACCTTC. Protein product: CASSFLHVGGYTF.

The chain combines TRBV28 with TRBJ2-7, with D maybe TRBD2 (5 bases). Per the germline V gene, CDR1 is MDHEN and CDR2 is SYDVKM. The CDR3 length is 12 residues. V gave up 8 bases and J gave up 6 bases, with 14 bases separating them. CDR3 residues: CASDLGVGEQYF. CDR3 nucleotide sequence: TGTGCCAGCGACCTCGGGGTGGGCGAGCAGTACTTC.

The CDR3 loop reads CASSRGGRNTEAFF. In DNA form, the CDR3 reads TGTGCCAGCAGCCGCGGGGGTCGGAACACTGAAGCTTTCTTT. The rearrangement joins TRBV28 to TRBJ1-1, with TRBD1 as a possible D gene (5 bases). V was trimmed by 6 bases and J by 1 base, leaving 12 bases between them. The CDR3 has 14 residues. Per the germline V gene, CDR1 is MDHEN and CDR2 is SYDVKM.

The chain couples TRBV3-1 (or the pseudogene TRBV3-2) to TRBJ1-2, with TRBD1 identical over 11 bases. The germline V gene encodes CDR1 LGHDT and CDR2 YNNKEL (reference sequence). V gave up 5 bases and J gave up 8 bases; unmatched junction bases: 7. This CDR3 contains 14 residues. The CDR3 reads CASSYGQGASGYTF. The CDR3 coding sequence is TGTGCCAGCAGCTACGGACAGGGGGCATCAGGCTACACCTTC.

The chain combines TRBV2 with TRBJ2-7; no definite D call. The V gene's germline CDR1 is SNHLY and CDR2 FYNNEI. V lost 5 bases and J lost 4, with 9 bases in between. This CDR3 has 12 residues. The CDR3 DNA reads TGTGCCAGCAGTTGGGATAGGTACGAGCAGTACTTC. This translates into CASSWDRYEQYF.

In DNA form, the CDR3 reads TGTGCCAGCAGGGAAACAGGGTACACTAATGAAAAACTGTTTTTT. Its translation is CASRETGYTNEKLFF. The V and J genes are TRBV2 and TRBJ1-4, with D possibly TRBD1 on 6 matching bases. The V and J ends lost 6 bases and 2 bases respectively, with 13 bases between them. The CDR3 contains 15 residues. Germline CDR1 SNHLY, CDR2 FYNNEI.

This clone was counted once. The V and J genes are TRBV5-1 and TRBJ2-1; D is perhaps TRBD1 (5 bases). The germline V gene has CDR1 SGHRS and CDR2 YFSETQ. V dropped 2 bases and J dropped 8 bases, with 14 bases sitting between them. This CDR3 comprises 14 residues. CDR3 protein: CASSLTARVDEQFF. The DNA of the CDR3 is TGCGCCAGCAGCTTAACTGCCAGGGTCGATGAGCAGTTCTTC. Based on the CDR3 plus reference TRBV5-1 and TRBJ2-1, the full variable domain is KAGVTQTPRYLIKTRGQQVTLSCSPISGHRSVSWYQQTPGQGLQFLFEYFSETQRNKGNFPGRFSGRQFSNSRSEMNVSTLELGDSALYLCASSLTARVDEQFFGPGTRLTVL.

The chain employs TRBV6-5 and TRBJ1-1; no firm D call. Trimming took 11 bases from V and 1 from J, leaving 8 bases between them. Germline loops: CDR1 MNHEY, CDR2 SVGAGI. The CDR3 spans 11 residues. Written as DNA, the CDR3 is TGTGCCTGCCCGGGGAACACTGAAGCTTTCTTT. This codes for CACPGNTEAFF.

Only one count was recorded for this clone. The V gene is TRBV3-1 (or the pseudogene TRBV3-2), the J gene TRBJ2-7; tentatively, D is TRBD1 or TRBD2 (5 bases each). Between the trimmed V and J ends, which lost 3 bases and 6 bases, there was a span of 9 bases. Germline V CDR1 and CDR2: LGHDT, YNNKEL (reference sequence). The CDR3 runs to 12 residues. CDR3 residues: CASSQQGREQYF. In nucleotides, the CDR3 is TGTGCCAGCAGCCAGCAGGGACGCGAGCAGTACTTC.